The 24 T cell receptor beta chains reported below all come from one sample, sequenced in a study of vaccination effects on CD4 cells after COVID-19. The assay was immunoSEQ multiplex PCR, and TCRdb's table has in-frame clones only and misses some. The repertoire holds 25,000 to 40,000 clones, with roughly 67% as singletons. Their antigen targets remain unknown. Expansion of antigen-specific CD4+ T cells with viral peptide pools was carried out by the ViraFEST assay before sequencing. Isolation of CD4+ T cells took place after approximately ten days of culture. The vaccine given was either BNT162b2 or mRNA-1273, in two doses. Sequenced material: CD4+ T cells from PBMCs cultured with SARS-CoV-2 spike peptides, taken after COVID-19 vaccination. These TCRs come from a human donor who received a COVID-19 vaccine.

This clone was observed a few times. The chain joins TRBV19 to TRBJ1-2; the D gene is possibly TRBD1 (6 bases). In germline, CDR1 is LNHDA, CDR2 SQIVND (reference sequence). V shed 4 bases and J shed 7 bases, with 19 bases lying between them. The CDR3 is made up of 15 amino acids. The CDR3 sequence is CASSSGLRQGLGYTF. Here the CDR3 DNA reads TGTGCCAGTAGTAGCGGGTTGAGGCAGGGGCTTGGCTACACCTTC. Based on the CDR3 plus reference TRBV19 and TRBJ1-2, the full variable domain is DGGITQSPKYLFRKEGQNVTLSCEQNLNHDAMYWYRQDPGQGLRLIYYSQIVNDFQKGDIAEGYSVSREKKESFPLTVTSAQKNPTAFYLCASSSGLRQGLGYTFGSGTRLTVV.

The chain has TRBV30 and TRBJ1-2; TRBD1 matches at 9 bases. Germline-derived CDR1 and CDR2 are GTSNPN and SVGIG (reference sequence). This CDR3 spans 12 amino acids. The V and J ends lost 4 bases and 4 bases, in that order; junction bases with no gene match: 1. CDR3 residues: CAWTTGGYGYTF. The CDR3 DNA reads TGTGCCTGGACGACAGGGGGCTATGGCTACACCTTC.

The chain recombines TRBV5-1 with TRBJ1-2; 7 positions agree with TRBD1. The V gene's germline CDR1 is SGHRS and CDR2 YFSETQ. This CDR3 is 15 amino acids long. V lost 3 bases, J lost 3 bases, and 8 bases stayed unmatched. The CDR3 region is CASSSGTVNDYGYTF. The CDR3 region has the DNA TGCGCCAGCAGCTCCGGGACAGTTAACGACTATGGCTACACCTTC.

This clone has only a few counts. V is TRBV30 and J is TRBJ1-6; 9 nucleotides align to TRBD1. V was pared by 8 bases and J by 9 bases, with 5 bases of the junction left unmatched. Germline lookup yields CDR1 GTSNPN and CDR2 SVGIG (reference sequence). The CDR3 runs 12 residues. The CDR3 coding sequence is TGTGCCGGAACAGGGGGCCCTTCACCCCTCCACTTT. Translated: CAGTGGPSPLHF.

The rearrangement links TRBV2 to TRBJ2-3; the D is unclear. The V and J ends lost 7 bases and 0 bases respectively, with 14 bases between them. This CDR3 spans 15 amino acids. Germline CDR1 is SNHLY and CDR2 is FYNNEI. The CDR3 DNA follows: TGTGCCAGCACGGACCTATCTGCTAGCACAGATACGCAGTATTTT. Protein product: CASTDLSASTDTQYF.

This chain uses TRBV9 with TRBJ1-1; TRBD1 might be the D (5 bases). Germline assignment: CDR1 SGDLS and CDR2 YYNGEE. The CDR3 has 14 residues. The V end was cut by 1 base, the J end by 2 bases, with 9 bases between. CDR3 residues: CASSVLGGNTEAFF. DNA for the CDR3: TGTGCCAGCAGCGTATTGGGGGGAAACACTGAAGCTTTCTTT.

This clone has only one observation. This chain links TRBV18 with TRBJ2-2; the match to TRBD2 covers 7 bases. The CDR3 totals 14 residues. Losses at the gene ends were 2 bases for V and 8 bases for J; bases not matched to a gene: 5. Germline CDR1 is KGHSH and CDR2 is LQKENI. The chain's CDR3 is CASSPRDYPGELFF. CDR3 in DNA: TGTGCCAGCTCACCAAGGGACTACCCTGGGGAGCTGTTTTTT.

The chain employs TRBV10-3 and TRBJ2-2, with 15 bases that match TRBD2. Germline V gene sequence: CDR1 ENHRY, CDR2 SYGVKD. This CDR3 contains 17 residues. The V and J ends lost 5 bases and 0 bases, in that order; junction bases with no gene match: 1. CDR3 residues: CAISRTSGGANTGELFF. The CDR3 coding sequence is TGTGCCATCAGTAGGACTAGCGGGGGGGCGAACACCGGGGAGCTGTTTTTT.

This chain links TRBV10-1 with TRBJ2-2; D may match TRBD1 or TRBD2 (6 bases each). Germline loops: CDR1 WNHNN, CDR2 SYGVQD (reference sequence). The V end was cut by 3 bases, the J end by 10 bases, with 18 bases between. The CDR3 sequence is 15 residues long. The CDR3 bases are TGCGCCAGCAGTGACCCAGGACAGTGGGACTCGGAGCTGTTTTTT. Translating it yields CASSDPGQWDSELFF.

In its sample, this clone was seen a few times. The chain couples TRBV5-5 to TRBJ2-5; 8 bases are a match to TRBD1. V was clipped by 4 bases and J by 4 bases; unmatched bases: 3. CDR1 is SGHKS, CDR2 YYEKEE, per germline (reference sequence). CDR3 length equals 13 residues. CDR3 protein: CASSQDRVETQYF. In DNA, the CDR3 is TGTGCCAGCAGCCAGGACAGGGTAGAGACCCAGTACTTC.

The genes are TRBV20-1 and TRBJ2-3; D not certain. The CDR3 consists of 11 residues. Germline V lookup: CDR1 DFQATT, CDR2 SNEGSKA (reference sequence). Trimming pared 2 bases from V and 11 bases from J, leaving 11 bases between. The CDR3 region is CSARSHPEQYF. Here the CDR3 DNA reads TGCAGTGCTAGATCTCACCCCGAGCAGTATTTT.

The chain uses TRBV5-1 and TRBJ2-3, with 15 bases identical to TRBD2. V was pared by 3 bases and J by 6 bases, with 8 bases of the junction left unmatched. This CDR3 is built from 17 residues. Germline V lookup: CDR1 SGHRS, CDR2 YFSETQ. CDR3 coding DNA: TGCGCCAGCAGCTCTGGGACTAGCGGGGGGCCAGCGGATACGCAGTATTTT. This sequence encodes CASSSGTSGGPADTQYF.

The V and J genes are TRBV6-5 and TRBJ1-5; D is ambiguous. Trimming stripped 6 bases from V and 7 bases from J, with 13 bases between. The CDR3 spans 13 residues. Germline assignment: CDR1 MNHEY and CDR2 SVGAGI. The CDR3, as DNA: TGTGCCAGCAGGACTGGGATCTACCAGCCCCAGCATTTT. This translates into CASRTGIYQPQHF.

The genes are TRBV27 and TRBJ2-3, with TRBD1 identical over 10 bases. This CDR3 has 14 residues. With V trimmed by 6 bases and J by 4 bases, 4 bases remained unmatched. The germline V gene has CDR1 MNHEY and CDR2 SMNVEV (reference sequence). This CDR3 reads CASRGTGEADTQYF. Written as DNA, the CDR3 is TGTGCCAGCAGAGGGACAGGGGAGGCAGATACGCAGTATTTT.

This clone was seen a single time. In DNA form, the CDR3 reads TGCGCCAGCAGCTTTATCCGGGACACTAACTATGGCTACACCTTC. Translated, it gives CASSFIRDTNYGYTF. This chain connects TRBV5-1 to TRBJ1-2; the D gene is possibly TRBD1 (6 bases). The ends were cut back, 2 bases at V and 0 bases at J, with 11 bases in the middle. Looked up from germline, CDR1 is SGHRS and CDR2 is YFSETQ. This CDR3 spans 15 amino acids. The whole variable domain, filled in from reference TRBV5-1 and TRBJ1-2, reads KAGVTQTPRYLIKTRGQQVTLSCSPISGHRSVSWYQQTPGQGLQFLFEYFSETQRNKGNFPGRFSGRQFSNSRSEMNVSTLELGDSALYLCASSFIRDTNYGYTFGSGTRLTVV.

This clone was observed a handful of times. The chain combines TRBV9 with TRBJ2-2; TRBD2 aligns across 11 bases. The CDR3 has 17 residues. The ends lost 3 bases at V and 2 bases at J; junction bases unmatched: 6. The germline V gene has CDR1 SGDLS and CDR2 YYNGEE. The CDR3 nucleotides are TGTGCCAGCAGCGAAACGACTAGCGGGAAAAACACCGGGGAGCTGTTTTTT. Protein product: CASSETTSGKNTGELFF.

CDR3 sequence reads: CASSYTQQGSGNTIYF. CDR3 DNA: TGTGCCAGCAGTTACACCCAACAGGGGAGCGGAAACACCATATATTTT. The genes are TRBV6-5 and TRBJ1-3; TRBD1 aligns across 7 bases. Germline CDR1 MNHEY, CDR2 SVGAGI. The CDR3 contains 16 residues. V was clipped by 2 bases and J by 4 bases; unmatched bases: 8.

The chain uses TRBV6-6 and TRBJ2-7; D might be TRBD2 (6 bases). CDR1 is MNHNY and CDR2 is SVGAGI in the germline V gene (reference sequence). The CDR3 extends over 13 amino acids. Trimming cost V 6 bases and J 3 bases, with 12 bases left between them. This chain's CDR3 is CASSSWGGYEQYF. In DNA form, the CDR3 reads TGTGCCAGCAGCTCATGGGGAGGCTACGAGCAGTACTTC.

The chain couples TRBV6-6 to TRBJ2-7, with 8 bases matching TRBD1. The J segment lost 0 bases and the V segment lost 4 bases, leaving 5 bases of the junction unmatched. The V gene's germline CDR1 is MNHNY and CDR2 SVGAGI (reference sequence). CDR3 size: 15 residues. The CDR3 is CASSFRDRSSYEQYF. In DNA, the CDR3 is TGTGCCAGCAGTTTCCGGGACAGGTCCTCCTACGAGCAGTACTTC.

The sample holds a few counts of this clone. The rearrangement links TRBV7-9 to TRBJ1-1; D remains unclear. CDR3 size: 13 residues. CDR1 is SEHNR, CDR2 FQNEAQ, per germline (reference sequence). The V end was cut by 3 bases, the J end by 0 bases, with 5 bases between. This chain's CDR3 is CASSFGMNTEAFF. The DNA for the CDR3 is TGTGCCAGCAGCTTCGGAATGAACACTGAAGCTTTCTTT.

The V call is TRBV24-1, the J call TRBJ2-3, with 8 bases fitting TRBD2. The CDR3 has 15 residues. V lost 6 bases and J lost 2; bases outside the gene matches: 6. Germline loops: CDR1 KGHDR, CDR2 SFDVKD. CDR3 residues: CATSLAGVSTDTQYF. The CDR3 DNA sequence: TGTGCCACCAGTCTAGCGGGCGTATCCACAGATACGCAGTATTTT.

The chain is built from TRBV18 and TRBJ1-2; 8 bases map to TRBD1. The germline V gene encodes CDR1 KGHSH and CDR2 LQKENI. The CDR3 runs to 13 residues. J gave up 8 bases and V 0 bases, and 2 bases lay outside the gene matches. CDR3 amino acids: CASSPPTGDGYTF. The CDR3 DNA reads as TGTGCCAGCTCACCACCGACAGGGGACGGCTACACCTTC. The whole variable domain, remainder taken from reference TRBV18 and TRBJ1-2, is NAGVMQNPRHLVRRRGQEARLRCSPMKGHSHVYWYRQLPEEGLKFMVYLQKENIIDESGMPKERFSAEFPKEGPSILRIQQVVRGDSAAYFCASSPPTGDGYTFGSGTRLTVV.

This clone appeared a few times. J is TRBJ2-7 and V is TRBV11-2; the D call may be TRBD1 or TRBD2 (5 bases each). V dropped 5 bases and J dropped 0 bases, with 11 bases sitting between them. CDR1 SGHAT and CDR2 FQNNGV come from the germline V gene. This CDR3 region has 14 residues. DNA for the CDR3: TGTGCCAGCAGCCGGGACCACAGCTCCTACGAGCAGTACTTC. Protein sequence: CASSRDHSSYEQYF.

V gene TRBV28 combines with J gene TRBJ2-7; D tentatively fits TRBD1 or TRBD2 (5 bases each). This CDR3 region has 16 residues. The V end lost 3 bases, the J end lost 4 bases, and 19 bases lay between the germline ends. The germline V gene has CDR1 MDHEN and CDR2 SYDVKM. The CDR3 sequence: CASSFTYQGPAYEQYF. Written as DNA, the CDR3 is TGTGCCAGCAGTTTCACCTATCAGGGACCGGCTTACGAGCAGTACTTC.